This T cell receptor beta chain was captured by sequencing in a study of blood T cell repertoires in COVID-19 (TCRdb year 2020). In terms of the full investigation: Samples covering the acute and convalescent phases of COVID-19 were provided by collaborators in the United States, Italy and Spain. The prospective study material was composed of cDNA or gDNA derived from T cells, B-cell-depleted T cells, or PBMCs. The dataset comprised deeply sampled blood TCRbeta repertoires from subjects exposed to, actively infected with, or recovered from COVID-19. The repertoires were released in a freely available public database intended as a resource for research on the immune response to SARS-CoV-2. The samples were drawn from the first 160 participants of the ongoing ImmuneRACE study and from 950 to 1,500 subjects provided by 6 global collaborators. Nearly every sample came with metadata listing a de-identified subject ID, COVID-19 status, age in years and sex. Where HLA class I and class II types were available, the types were taken from metadata supplied by the sample provider, not from assay-based typing. On the study overall, not on this receptor specifically: Clinical and demographic metadata were provided uncurated, with the amount varying by source and participant.

TCRbeta CDR3 regions were amplified from genomic DNA using the immunoSEQ Assay, a bias-controlled multiplex PCR. The source study handled its data this way. Nucleated cell counts per sample were estimated from amplification of reference gene primers within the assay. Sequence reads were collapsed and filtered to measure the absolute abundance of every unique TCRbeta CDR3 rearrangement. For each sample, productive Simpson clonality was calculated as the square root of Simpson's diversity index over productive rearrangements. TCRdb took this table from immuneACCESS and kept in-frame rearrangements with V and J called. Such tables lack part of the clones; where checked against another copy, unresolved V genes explain under half of the gap, and the rest is unexplained. The DNA was the basis for D and trimming; V, J and clone size are from that table. This sample holds tens of thousands of clones; about 87% were observed only once. The ten largest clones represent 9.1% of the sample.

Clipping removes 5 bases from V and 8 bases from J, with 18 as the unmatched junction base count. The CDR3 runs 17 residues from the cysteine to the phenylalanine. Left in the record is the CDR3 DNA by itself, 51 bases read in frame from the first base. From a lookup of the germline V gene, CDR1 and CDR2 are MGHDK and SYGVNS. Each collaborating institution followed its own protocols to collect whole blood in K2EDTA tubes. For TCRbeta analysis, collaborators shipped samples in one of three forms: frozen whole blood, isolated PBMCs, or DNA extracted from either of those sample types. Concerning this clone: This clone's antigen is unknown. Nothing much larger sits one base from this clone, and base qualities are not available.

The sequenced material came from peripheral blood. The chain couples TRBV25-1 to TRBJ1-1; a stretch of 9 junction bases matches TRBD1. The clonotype comes from a human donor in a cohort sampled during active COVID-19. For the CDR3, the sequence is CASSPPGQGPGGAEAFF. The DNA is TGTGCCAGCAGTCCCCCGGGACAGGGCCCCGGAGGGGCAGAAGCTTTCTTT.